This is a list of T cell receptor beta chains from one sample in a study of cytomegalovirus exposure and HLA in healthy donors. Libraries were prepared by immunoSEQ multiplex PCR; TCRdb keeps only in-frame clonotypes and omits some of them. The sample table includes just under 60,000 clones. The sequenced sample consisted of PBMCs. The receptor set was obtained from a male donor in good health and CMV-seronegative. The CDR3 runs from the conserved cysteine through the conserved F or W. D genes are given only for firm matches.

j_call v_call d_call cdr3_aa cdr3_nt
TRBJ2-3 TRBV7-8 TRBD2 CASSLDPPGTSLLDTQYF TGTGCCAGCAGCTTGGACCCCCCCGGGACTAGCCTCCTTGATACGCAGTATTTT
TRBJ2-5 TRBV10-3 NA CAISEWRGQETQYF TGTGCCATCAGTGAGTGGCGGGGACAAGAGACCCAGTACTTC
TRBJ2-7 TRBV28 TRBD1 CASSLRQGPYEQYF TGTGCCAGCAGTTTGAGACAGGGTCCATACGAGCAGTACTTC
TRBJ2-4 TRBV7-9 NA CATTDRVAKNIQYF TGTGCCACCACGGACAGAGTAGCCAAAAACATTCAGTACTTC
TRBJ2-7 TRBV4-2 NA CASSQDHHSSYEQYF TGTGCCAGCAGCCAAGATCATCACAGTTCCTACGAGCAGTACTTC
TRBJ1-2 TRBV29-1 NA CSVEGNRDRYGYTF TGCAGCGTTGAAGGGAACAGGGATCGCTATGGCTACACCTTC
TRBJ1-5 TRBV28 NA CASSLVASTSQPQHF TGTGCCAGCAGTTTAGTTGCTAGCACGAGTCAGCCCCAGCATTTT
TRBJ2-3 TRBV11-2 TRBD2 CASSVGGTDTQYF TGTGCCAGCAGCGTCGGGGGGACAGATACGCAGTATTTT
TRBJ1-1 TRBV5-8 NA CASSLFRRVDTEAFF TGTGCCAGCAGCTTATTTCGACGGGTGGACACTGAAGCTTTCTTT
TRBJ2-5 TRBV6-5 NA CASSSRGALGKTQYF TGTGCCAGCAGTTCCCGCGGGGCGCTGGGAAAGACCCAGTACTTC
TRBJ1-5 TRBV6-1 TRBD1 CASSQGATSNQPQHF TGTGCCAGCAGTCAGGGGGCGACGAGCAATCAGCCCCAGCATTTT
TRBJ2-7 TRBV6-6 TRBD2 CASSYLGTSGSYEQYF TGTGCCAGCAGTTACCTGGGGACTAGCGGGTCCTACGAGCAGTACTTC
TRBJ1-1 TRBV5-6 NA CASSLDHRSMNTEAFF TGTGCCAGCAGCTTGGACCACAGGAGTATGAACACTGAAGCTTTCTTT
TRBJ2-3 TRBV4-3 NA CASSQVIVTSSSTDTQYF TGCGCCAGCAGCCAAGTAATTGTGACATCATCTAGCACAGATACGCAGTATTTT
TRBJ1-2 TRBV6-5 TRBD1 CASSSGTDYGYTF TGTGCCAGCAGCTCCGGGACAGACTATGGCTACACCTTC
TRBJ1-5 TRBV6-1 NA CASRYSNQPQHF TGTGCCAGCAGATATAGCAATCAGCCCCAGCATTTT
TRBJ2-7 TRBV5-4 NA CASSYQGWGSTPTDYEQYF TGTGCCAGCAGCTACCAGGGGTGGGGAAGTACCCCTACCGACTACGAGCAGTACTTC
TRBJ2-7 TRBV28 TRBD2 CASSLGTSGSYEQYF TGTGCCAGCAGTCTCGGGACTAGCGGATCCTACGAGCAGTACTTC
TRBJ2-3 TRBV6-5 TRBD1 CASRDRGLSGATQYF TGTGCCAGCCGGGACAGGGGCCTTTCTGGGGCTACGCAGTATTTT
TRBJ2-2 TRBV30 TRBD1 CAWGKSGQGALNTGELFF TGTGCCTGGGGCAAGAGCGGACAGGGGGCTTTAAACACCGGGGAGCTGTTTTTT
TRBJ1-2 TRBV6-5 NA CASSLKGVGNYGYTF TGTGCCAGCAGTTTAAAGGGAGTTGGTAACTATGGCTACACCTTC
TRBJ2-1 TRBV6-1 TRBD2 CASRTSGRANEQFF TGTGCCAGCAGGACTAGCGGGAGGGCCAATGAGCAGTTCTTC
TRBJ1-5 TRBV6-5 NA CASSYSQGNQPQHF TGTGCCAGCAGTTACTCACAGGGCAATCAGCCCCAGCATTTT
TRBJ2-2 TRBV5-1 TRBD2 CASSVGLADTGELFF TGCGCCAGCAGCGTGGGACTAGCGGACACCGGGGAGCTGTTTTTT
TRBJ2-7 TRBV7-9 NA CASSLARGAGDEQYF TGTGCCAGCAGCTTAGCGCGCGGGGCCGGAGACGAGCAGTACTTC
TRBJ1-2 TRBV5-1 NA CASSLVAGLSYGYTF TGCGCCAGCAGCTTGGTGGCAGGGTTGAGCTATGGCTACACCTTC
TRBJ2-7 TRBV28 TRBD1 CASSMPPRAGQEPYEQYF TGTGCCAGCAGTATGCCCCCACGGGCGGGACAGGAACCTTACGAGCAGTACTTC
TRBJ2-1 TRBV6-6 TRBD2 CAGSGSSYNEQFF TGTGCCGGAAGCGGGAGCTCCTACAATGAGCAGTTCTTC
TRBJ2-7 TRBV30 TRBD1 CAWSGQGAKEQYF TGTGCCTGGAGTGGGCAGGGGGCGAAAGAGCAGTACTTC
TRBJ1-5 TRBV13 NA CASSLERTYSNQPQHF TGTGCCAGCAGCTTAGAGAGGACTTATAGCAATCAGCCCCAGCATTTT
TRBJ2-7 TRBV4-3 TRBD2 CASSQILAGGEPYEQYF TGCGCCAGCAGCCAGATACTAGCGGGGGGTGAACCCTACGAGCAGTACTTC
TRBJ2-5 TRBV4-2 NA CASSQVGGVGAQETQYF TGTGCCAGCAGCCAAGTGGGGGGGGTGGGGGCCCAAGAGACCCAGTACTTC
TRBJ1-6 TRBV2 TRBD1 CASSERQGGNSPLHF TGTGCCAGCAGTGAAAGACAGGGAGGTAATTCACCCCTCCACTTT
TRBJ2-2 TRBV6-5 NA CASSFRTGELFF TGTGCCAGCAGTTTCAGGACCGGGGAGCTGTTTTTT
TRBJ1-6 TRBV4-1 NA CASSHGGGFGSPLHF TGCGCCAGCAGCCATGGGGGGGGGTTCGGGTCACCCCTCCACTTT
TRBJ2-1 TRBV6-6 TRBD1 CASRSVVGQVLFF TGTGCCAGCAGATCGGTCGTGGGACAGGTCCTGTTCTTC
TRBJ1-2 TRBV28 TRBD1 CASSGQGRDGYTF TGTGCCAGCAGTGGACAGGGGAGGGACGGCTACACCTTC
TRBJ2-7 TRBV4-1 TRBD1 CASSPSGQGFYEQYF TGCGCCAGCAGCCCCAGTGGACAGGGGTTCTACGAGCAGTACTTC
TRBJ1-2 TRBV5-4 TRBD1 CASSWDRDNGYTF TGTGCCAGCAGCTGGGACAGGGACAATGGCTACACCTTC
TRBJ2-7 TRBV10-3 TRBD1 CAISETGVHEQYF TGTGCCATCAGTGAAACAGGGGTACACGAGCAGTACTTC
TRBJ2-7 TRBV5-1 NA CASSPQGTYEQYF TGCGCCAGCAGCCCCCAGGGTACCTACGAGCAGTACTTC